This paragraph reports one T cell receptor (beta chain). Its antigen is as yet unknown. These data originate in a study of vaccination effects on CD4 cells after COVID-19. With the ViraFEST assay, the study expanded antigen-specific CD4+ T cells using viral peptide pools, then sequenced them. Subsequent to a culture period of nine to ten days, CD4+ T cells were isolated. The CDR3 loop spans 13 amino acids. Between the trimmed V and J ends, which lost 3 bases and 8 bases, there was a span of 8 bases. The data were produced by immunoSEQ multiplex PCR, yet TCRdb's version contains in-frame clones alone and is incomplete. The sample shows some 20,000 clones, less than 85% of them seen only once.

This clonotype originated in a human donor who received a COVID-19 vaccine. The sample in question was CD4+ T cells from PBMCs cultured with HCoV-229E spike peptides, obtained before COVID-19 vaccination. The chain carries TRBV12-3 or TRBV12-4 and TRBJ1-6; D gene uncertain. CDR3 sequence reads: CASSFSGDSPLHF. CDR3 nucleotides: TGTGCCAGCAGTTTCTCTGGGGATTCACCCCTCCACTTT.